The 25 T cell receptor beta chains reported below all come from one sample, sequenced in a study of blood T cell repertoires in COVID-19. The method was immunoSEQ multiplex PCR; TCRdb's version includes in-frame clones alone and lacks a portion of them. Among 310,000 or so clones listed, around nine tenths were seen once. The sequenced sample consisted of peripheral blood. The receptors were gathered from a man aged 50-60 years with active or convalescent COVID-19.

The chain uses TRBV19 and TRBJ1-5; D not resolved. Looked up from germline, CDR1 is LNHDA and CDR2 is SQIVND (reference sequence). Trimming took off 11 bases at V and 4 bases at J, with 12 bases between the two ends. This CDR3 region has 12 residues. CDR3 residues: CAAQLGNQPQHF. The DNA of the CDR3 is TGTGCCGCGCAGCTCGGGAATCAGCCCCAGCATTTT.

A few counts support this clone. This chain uses TRBV6-6 with TRBJ1-2, with D possibly being TRBD1 (5 bases). CDR3 length equals 15 residues. CDR1 and CDR2 from the germline V gene are MNHNY and SVGAGI (reference sequence). V gave up 2 bases and J gave up 6 bases, with 16 bases separating them. The CDR3 DNA sequence: TGTGCCAGCAGTTACAAACAGGACCCTGGGGATGGCTACACCTTC. Protein: CASSYKQDPGDGYTF.

CDR3: CASSLSLEDEQFF. DNA for the CDR3: TGTGCCAGCAGCTTATCCCTAGAAGATGAGCAGTTCTTC. The chain carries TRBV7-8 and TRBJ2-1, with D unresolved. V lost 2 bases and J 8 bases, leaving 10 bases between the germline ends. Germline V gene lookup returns CDR1 SGHVS and CDR2 FQNEAQ. This CDR3 spans 13 amino acids.

V and J are TRBV7-2 and TRBJ1-2; the D gene is possibly TRBD1 (5 bases). This CDR3 has 18 residues. Trimming removed 0 bases at V and 3 bases at J, with 20 bases between. CDR1 and CDR2 (germline): SGHTA, FQGNSA. The CDR3 DNA is TGTGCCAGCAGCTTAGCCGGGGGTCTTGGGTTCTCTTACTATGGCTACACCTTC. Residues: CASSLAGGLGFSYYGYTF.

The sample holds one count of this clone. The chain carries TRBV30 and TRBJ1-4, with a possible D match to TRBD1 (6 bases). This CDR3 has 15 residues. Trimming removed 2 bases at V and 3 bases at J, with 13 bases between. Looked up from germline, CDR1 is GTSNPN and CDR2 is SVGIG (reference sequence). In DNA, the CDR3 is TGTGCCTGGAGTCCTACAGGGCCTCCTAATGAAAAACTGTTTTTT. This codes for CAWSPTGPPNEKLFF.

The V gene is TRBV30, the J gene TRBJ1-5; no clear D. V was shortened by 2 bases and J by 3 bases, with 8 bases between the two germline ends. CDR3 length equals 13 residues. Germline CDR1 is GTSNPN and CDR2 is SVGIG (reference sequence). DNA of the CDR3: TGTGCCTGGAGTAGCGGAACCAATCAGCCCCAGCATTTT. Its protein is CAWSSGTNQPQHF. The full variable domain, with the rest looked up from reference TRBV30 and TRBJ1-5, is SQTIHQWPATLVQPVGSPLSLECTVEGTSNPNLYWYRQAAGRGLQLLFYSVGIGQISSEVPQNLSASRPQDRQFILSSKKLLLSDSGFYLCAWSSGTNQPQHFGDGTRLSIL.

The V gene is TRBV28, the J gene TRBJ1-3; TRBD1 might be the D (5 bases). The CDR3 is 18 amino acids. Looked up from germline, CDR1 is MDHEN and CDR2 is SYDVKM. Trimming stripped 1 base from V and 5 bases from J, with 21 bases between. The CDR3 loop reads CASSLSGSIGRIRNTIYF. For the CDR3, the DNA is TGTGCCAGCAGTTTATCAGGGTCTATCGGACGGATAAGAAACACCATATATTTT.

This clone was recorded once. This chain joins TRBV5-1 and TRBJ1-2; 7 bases match TRBD1. This CDR3 has 15 amino acids. J gave up 3 bases and V 5 bases, and 10 bases lay outside the gene matches. Germline lookup yields CDR1 SGHRS and CDR2 YFSETQ. CDR3 bases: TGCGCCAGCAGAACTGACAGGGATCGCGACTATGGCTACACCTTC. This sequence encodes CASRTDRDRDYGYTF.

V gene TRBV28 combines with J gene TRBJ2-2; D might be TRBD1 (6 bases). V shed 8 bases and J shed 5 bases, with 12 bases lying between them. CDR1 is MDHEN, CDR2 SYDVKM, per germline. This CDR3 region has 13 residues. CDR3 sequence (DNA): TGTGCCAGCCTCACAGGGACAACCGGGGAGCTGTTTTTT. It codes for CASLTGTTGELFF. Supplemented by reference TRBV28 and TRBJ2-2, the full variable domain reads DVKVTQSSRYLVKRTGEKVFLECVQDMDHENMFWYRQDPGLGLRLIYFSYDVKMKEKGDIPEGYSVSREKKERFSLILESASTNQTSMYLCASLTGTTGELFFGEGSRLTVL.

The rearrangement links TRBV18 to TRBJ1-5; no firm D call. The CDR3 extends over 18 amino acids. V was pared by 6 bases and J by 0 bases, with 21 bases between. CDR1 and CDR2 from the germline V gene are KGHSH and LQKENI. The CDR3 region is CASSPGPQQLYSNQPQHF. DNA for the CDR3: TGTGCCAGCTCCCCAGGTCCCCAACAGCTATATAGCAATCAGCCCCAGCATTTT.

The chain employs TRBV28 and TRBJ1-2; a weak D match, TRBD1 (6 bases). The germline V and J ends were trimmed by 7 bases and 1 base, with 16 bases remaining between them. The CDR3 is 15 residues long. Germline lookup yields CDR1 MDHEN and CDR2 SYDVKM. CDR3 region: CASNSQGRGNYGYTF. The CDR3 coding sequence is TGTGCCAGCAACTCACAGGGACGGGGTAACTATGGCTACACCTTC.

J is TRBJ1-1 and V is TRBV6-5; 7 bases fit TRBD1. The V gene end was trimmed by 6 bases and the J gene end by 3 bases; junction bases not matched to a gene: 4. This CDR3 has 13 residues. CDR1 and CDR2 (germline): MNHEY, SVGAGI. The CDR3 spells CASRLTGDTEAFF. The CDR3 coding sequence is TGTGCCAGCAGACTCACAGGGGACACTGAAGCTTTCTTT.

This clone is medium-sized in the sample. The gene calls are TRBV7-2 and TRBJ1-1; D may be TRBD1 (5 bases). The germline V and J ends were trimmed by 2 bases and 4 bases, with 11 bases remaining between them. The CDR3 totals 14 residues. The germline V gene encodes CDR1 SGHTA and CDR2 FQGNSA. The CDR3 spells CASSLWGRGTEAFF. CDR3 DNA: TGTGCCAGCAGCTTATGGGGCAGAGGCACTGAAGCTTTCTTT.

The chain links TRBV29-1 to TRBJ1-1; D unclear. V was clipped by 1 base and J by 2 bases, with 11 bases between them. Germline V gene lookup returns CDR1 SQVTM and CDR2 ANQGSEA. This CDR3 comprises 14 residues. In DNA, the CDR3 is TGCAGCGTTGAAGGGCCAGGATCCAACACTGAAGCTTTCTTT. Translating gives CSVEGPGSNTEAFF.

The V and J genes are TRBV20-1 and TRBJ2-7, with 10 positions matching TRBD2. Germline CDR1 and CDR2: DFQATT and SNEGSKA (reference sequence). V shed 3 bases and J 8 bases; nucleotides not matched to a gene: 25. This CDR3 has 19 amino acids. The CDR3 reads CSASPSGTAGGLSNNKQYF. Here the CDR3 DNA reads TGCAGTGCTAGTCCCTCTGGAACAGCGGGGGGGTTGTCAAACAACAAGCAGTACTTC.

This sequence joins TRBV7-3 and TRBJ2-5; TRBD2 matches 7 bases. From germline, CDR1 is SGHTA and CDR2 FQGTGA. The CDR3 consists of 15 residues. J lost 4 bases, V lost 4 bases, and 9 bases had no gene match. In DNA, the CDR3 is TGTGCCAGCAGCTCCTCGGTGGGAGGGGCAGAGACCCAGTACTTC. Its protein product is CASSSSVGGAETQYF.

The gene calls are TRBV30 and TRBJ2-7; 7 positions match TRBD1. Germline V lookup: CDR1 GTSNPN, CDR2 SVGIG (reference sequence). CDR3 length: 13 residues. The ends lost 5 bases at V and 3 bases at J; junction bases unmatched: 7. The CDR3 bases are TGTGCCTGGGGCAGGGGGTTAGTCTACGAGCAGTACTTC. It codes for CAWGRGLVYEQYF.

The chain recombines TRBV11-2 with TRBJ1-5; D uncertain. Germline CDR1 reads SGHAT; CDR2 reads FQNNGV. V gave up 2 bases and J gave up 2 bases, with 7 bases separating them. This CDR3 contains 14 residues. For the CDR3, the DNA is TGTGCCAGCAGCTTAACAGCGGGCAATCAGCCCCAGCATTTT. This sequence encodes CASSLTAGNQPQHF. Complete variable domain (other parts from reference TRBV11-2 and TRBJ1-5): EAGVAQSPRYKIIEKRQSVAFWCNPISGHATLYWYQQILGQGPKLLIQFQNNGVVDDSQLPKDRFSAERLKGVDSTLKIQPAKLEDSAVYLCASSLTAGNQPQHFGDGTRLSIL.

The chain is built from TRBV9 and TRBJ1-1, with 11 bases fitting TRBD1. The V gene end was trimmed by 3 bases and the J gene end by 1 base; junction bases not matched to a gene: 11. This CDR3 spans 18 amino acids. Looked up from germline, CDR1 is SGDLS and CDR2 is YYNGEE. The CDR3 protein is CASSASTGTGGGNTEAFF. The CDR3 DNA sequence: TGTGCCAGCAGCGCCAGTACCGGGACAGGGGGTGGGAACACTGAAGCTTTCTTT. The full variable domain, its missing parts supplied by reference TRBV9 and TRBJ1-1, is DSGVTQTPKHLITATGQRVTLRCSPRSGDLSVYWYQQSLDQGLQFLIQYYNGEERAKGNILERFSAQQFPDLHSELNLSSLELGDSALYFCASSASTGTGGGNTEAFFGQGTRLTVV.

The chain has TRBV6-6 and TRBJ1-2; 9 bases agree with TRBD1. This CDR3 region has 14 residues. Trimming removed 2 bases from V and 6 bases from J; junction bases left unmatched: 4. CDR1 and CDR2 (germline): MNHNY, SVGAGI (reference sequence). CDR3 loop: CASSYGTGQNGYTF. In DNA, the CDR3 is TGTGCCAGCAGTTACGGGACAGGGCAGAATGGCTACACCTTC.

The chain is built from TRBV5-1 and TRBJ2-2; no reliable D call. The CDR3 contains 14 residues. CDR1 and CDR2 from the germline V gene are SGHRS and YFSETQ. Trimming took 4 bases from V and 6 from J, leaving 13 bases between them. CDR3 bases: TGCGCCAGCAGCGGGCGCGTCAGATCCGGGGAGCTGTTTTTT. It specifies CASSGRVRSGELFF.

The CDR3: CASSEFLDRGPSTDTQYF. The CDR3 DNA sequence: TGTGCCAGCAGTGAATTCCTCGACAGGGGGCCGAGCACAGATACGCAGTATTTT. The chain employs TRBV2 and TRBJ2-3; 10 bases agree with TRBD1. CDR1 and CDR2 from the germline V gene are SNHLY and FYNNEI. The J segment lost 0 bases and the V segment lost 2 bases, leaving 8 bases of the junction unmatched. The length of the CDR3 is 18 residues.

The chain combines TRBV2 with TRBJ1-1; D is undetermined. Looked up from germline, CDR1 is SNHLY and CDR2 is FYNNEI. The CDR3 is made up of 13 amino acids. V shed 7 bases and J shed 4 bases, with 13 bases lying between them. DNA of the CDR3: TGTGCCAGCAAGGAGATGGCCCGCACTGAAGCTTTCTTT. Protein product: CASKEMARTEAFF. Looking up the rest from reference TRBV2 and TRBJ1-1 gives the full variable domain: EPEVTQTPSHQVTQMGQEVILRCVPISNHLYFYWYRQILGQKVEFLVSFYNNEISEKSEIFDDQFSVERPDGSNFTLKIRSTKLEDSAMYFCASKEMARTEAFFGQGTRLTVV.

The V call is TRBV5-5, the J call TRBJ1-1; D not certain. Trimming took 0 bases from V and 0 from J, leaving 6 bases between them. CDR3 size: 14 residues. Germline loops: CDR1 SGHKS, CDR2 YYEKEE (reference sequence). CDR3 in DNA: TGTGCCAGCAGCTTGGCACTCATGAACACTGAAGCTTTCTTT. Its translation: CASSLALMNTEAFF. Complete variable domain (other parts from reference TRBV5-5 and TRBJ1-1): DAGVTQSPTHLIKTRGQQVTLRCSPISGHKSVSWYQQVLGQGPQFIFQYYEKEERGRGNFPDRFSARQFPNYSSELNVNALLLGDSALYLCASSLALMNTEAFFGQGTRLTVV.

This clone was picked up one time. This chain joins TRBV28 and TRBJ2-6; 8 bases agree with TRBD1. CDR1 MDHEN and CDR2 SYDVKM come from the germline V gene. The ends lost 6 bases at V and 0 bases at J; junction bases unmatched: 7. The CDR3 contains 17 residues. The CDR3 loop is CASSPRGLSSGANVLTF. Written as DNA, the CDR3 is TGTGCCAGCAGCCCCAGGGGGCTAAGCTCTGGGGCCAACGTCCTGACTTTC.